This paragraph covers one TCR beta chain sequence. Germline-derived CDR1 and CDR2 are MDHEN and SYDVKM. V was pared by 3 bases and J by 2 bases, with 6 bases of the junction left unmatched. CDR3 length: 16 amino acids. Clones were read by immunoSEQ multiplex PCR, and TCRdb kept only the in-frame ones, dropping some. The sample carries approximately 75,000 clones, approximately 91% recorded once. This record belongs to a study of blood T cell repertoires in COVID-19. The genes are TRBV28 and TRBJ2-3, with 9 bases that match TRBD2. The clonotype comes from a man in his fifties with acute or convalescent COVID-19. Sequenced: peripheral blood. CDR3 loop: CASSLGASGDTDTQYF. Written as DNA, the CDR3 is TGTGCCAGCAGTTTGGGGGCTAGCGGGGACACAGATACGCAGTATTTT.